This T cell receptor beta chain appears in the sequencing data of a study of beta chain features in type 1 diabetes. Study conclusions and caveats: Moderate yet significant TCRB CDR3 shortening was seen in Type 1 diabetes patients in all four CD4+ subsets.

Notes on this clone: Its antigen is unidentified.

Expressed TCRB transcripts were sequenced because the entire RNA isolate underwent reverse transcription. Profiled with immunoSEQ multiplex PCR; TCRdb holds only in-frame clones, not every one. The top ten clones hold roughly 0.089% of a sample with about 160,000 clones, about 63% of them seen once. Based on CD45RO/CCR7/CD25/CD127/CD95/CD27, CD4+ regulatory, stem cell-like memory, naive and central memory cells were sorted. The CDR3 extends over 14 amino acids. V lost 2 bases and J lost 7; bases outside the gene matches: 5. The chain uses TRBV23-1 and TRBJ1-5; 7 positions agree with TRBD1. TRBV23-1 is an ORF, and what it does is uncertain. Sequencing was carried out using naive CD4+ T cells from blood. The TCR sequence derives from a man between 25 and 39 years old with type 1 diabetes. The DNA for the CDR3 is TGCGCCAGCAGTCAAAAAGGGGGCGGGCAGCCCCAGCATTTT. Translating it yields CASSQKGGGQPQHF.